This passage covers 9 T cell receptor beta chains from one sample sequenced in a study of T cells in Graves' hyperthyroidism and ophthalmopathy. What was amplified from RNA transcripts were TCR beta CDR3 regions. Primed by the HTBI set, a first-round RT-PCR was run on the TCR CDR3. TCRdb re-called the multiplex PCR reads through MiXCR, storing one row per CDR3 protein. The sample includes approximately 370,000 distinct CDR3 sequences, approximately 15% seen only once; the top ten take 30% to 35%. Input material: blood. Receptors were obtained from a woman under 40 with Graves' hyperthyroidism.

This chain uses TRBV14 with TRBJ2-7, with D hard to call. Between the trimmed V and J ends, which lost 1 base and 9 bases, there was a span of 13 bases. CDR3 length equals 13 residues. Germline-derived CDR1 and CDR2 are SGHDN and FVKESK. This chain's CDR3 is CASSQVRSLRQYF. The CDR3 DNA is TGTGCCAGCAGCCAAGTTAGATCCCTGCGGCAGTACTTC.

This clonotype was found many times. The chain carries TRBV28 and TRBJ2-1; TRBD2 matches at 11 bases. The CDR3 covers 15 residues. With 7 bases clipped from V and 6 bases from J, the junction kept 8 bases outside the gene matches. CDR1 and CDR2 from the germline V gene are MDHEN and SYDVKM. The CDR3 DNA follows: TGTGCCAGCAAACTAGCGGGAGCGGTAGGCAATGAGCAGTTCTTC. Encoded protein: CASKLAGAVGNEQFF.

The J gene is TRBJ2-7, the V gene TRBV9; possible D gene TRBD2, 7 bases. The CDR3 runs to 16 residues. Germline V lookup: CDR1 SGDLS, CDR2 YYNGEE. The ends were cut back, 4 bases at V and 0 bases at J, with 17 bases in the middle. CDR3 bases: TGTGCCAGCAGCCCGAGGACAGCGGGACCCTCCTACGAGCAGTACTTC. Translated: CASSPRTAGPSYEQYF.

This clonotype came up many times. The CDR3 loop is CSASGRGNLEQFF. The CDR3 DNA follows: TGCAGTGCTAGTGGTCGCGGGAATCTTGAGCAGTTCTTC. V is TRBV20-1 and J is TRBJ2-1; possible D gene TRBD2, 6 bases. V was trimmed by 3 bases and J by 9 bases, leaving 15 bases between them. Germline lookup yields CDR1 DFQATT and CDR2 SNEGSKA (reference sequence). The CDR3 has 13 amino acids.

This clonotype was detected only a few times. The V call is TRBV29-1, the J call TRBJ2-2; D gene ambiguous. The CDR3 totals 12 residues. Looked up from germline, CDR1 is SQVTM and CDR2 is ANQGSEA. V shed 4 bases and J shed 1 base, with 4 bases lying between them. In DNA form, the CDR3 reads TGCAGCGTTGGGGAGAACACCGGGGAGCTGTTTTTT. Translated, it gives CSVGENTGELFF.

This clonotype was detected only once. The gene calls are TRBV5-1 and TRBJ2-7, with 12 bases fitting TRBD2. Germline CDR1 and CDR2: SGHRS and YFSETQ. This CDR3 has 19 residues. V dropped 4 bases and J dropped 3; count of bases not matched to a gene: 17. The CDR3 region has the DNA TGCGCCAGCAGCACCGGACTAGCGGGATCTGGGGGTGGATACTACGAGCAGTACTTC. Residues: CASSTGLAGSGGGYYEQYF.

In this sample, this clonotype turned up a few times. The chain links TRBV28 to TRBJ2-3; D is perhaps TRBD1 or TRBD2 (6 bases each). V was pared by 8 bases and J by 7 bases, with 13 bases between. The germline V gene encodes CDR1 MDHEN and CDR2 SYDVKM. The CDR3 has 12 residues. CDR3 nucleotide sequence: TGTGCCAGCGAAGGGGGGAGTCATACGCAGTATTTT. Its protein product is CASEGGSHTQYF.

This clonotype was found many times. The rearrangement joins TRBV3-1 to TRBJ1-1, with 7 bases lining up with TRBD1. CDR1 and CDR2 from the germline V gene are LGHDT and YNNKEL (reference sequence). Trimming took 3 bases from V and 3 from J; bases not matched to a gene: 4. This CDR3 contains 14 residues. For the CDR3, the DNA is TGTGCCAGCAGCCACAGACAGGGTGACACTGAAGCTTTCTTT. It yields the protein CASSHRQGDTEAFF.

This clonotype was recorded at least ten times. CDR3 DNA: TGTGCCAGCAGCCTGACCGGCCAAGCTTTCTTT. Translating it yields CASSLTGQAFF. The chain couples TRBV2 to TRBJ1-1, with D uncertain. Trimming left V 6 bases short and J 9 bases short, with 11 bases between. This CDR3 spans 11 amino acids. Germline V gives CDR1 SNHLY, CDR2 FYNNEI. The full variable domain, rest sourced from reference TRBV2 and TRBJ1-1, is EPEVTQTPSHQVTQMGQEVILRCVPISNHLYFYWYRQILGQKVEFLVSFYNNEISEKSEIFDDQFSVERPDGSNFTLKIRSTKLEDSAMYFCASSLTGQAFFGQGTRLTVV.